This T cell receptor beta chain is from a study of beta chain features in type 1 diabetes. Whole-study context: All samples combined gave roughly 100,000,000 sorted cells for examination.

The isolated RNA, all of it, was reverse transcribed, so expressed TCRB transcripts were what got sequenced. The protocol was immunoSEQ multiplex PCR, while the TCRdb copy is restricted to in-frame clones and leaves out a portion. The sample yields 50,000 to 55,000 clones, about three fifths seen once. With respect to this clone: The antigen remains undetermined.

Overall study results and limits: Shorter TCRB CDR3s, moderately but significantly so, marked every one of the four CD4+ subsets in Type 1 diabetes patients.

Per the germline V gene, CDR1 is SGHTA and CDR2 is FQGTGA. The V and J ends lost 5 bases and 2 bases respectively, with 11 bases between them. This CDR3 is built from 14 residues. The genes are TRBV7-3 and TRBJ2-3; maybe TRBD2 (6 bases). The sample comprised stem cell memory CD4+ T cells from blood. This TCR derives from a woman in her 30s with type 1 diabetes. The CDR3 nucleotides read TGTGCCAGCAGCCGGGCGGGGCCCACAGATACGCAGTATTTT. Amino acid sequence: CASSRAGPTDTQYF.